Each of the 10 T cell receptor beta chains below was sequenced from the same sample in a study of blood T cell repertoires in COVID-19. This table comes from immunoSEQ multiplex PCR, and its TCRdb copy is limited to in-frame clones, with some not included. The sample carries 350,000 to 500,000 clones, about 88% recorded once. The sample comprised PBMCs or T cells enriched from blood (not recorded which). These receptor sequences come from a woman aged 18-30 years who had been exposed to COVID-19.

The chain uses TRBV4-3 and TRBJ1-2; D is uncertain. With 0 bases removed from V and 1 base from J, the gap between germline ends came to 9 bases. Germline-derived CDR1 and CDR2 are LGHNA and YSLEER. The length of the CDR3 is 15 residues. The chain's CDR3 is CASSQDSGFNYGYTF. The CDR3 nucleotides are TGCGCCAGCAGCCAAGATTCGGGATTTAACTATGGCTACACCTTC.

This chain links TRBV12-5 with TRBJ1-1; a weak D match, TRBD1 (5 bases). V lost 8 bases and J lost 1, with 20 bases in between. The V gene's germline CDR1 is LGHNT and CDR2 FRNRAP. The CDR3 runs 16 residues. The CDR3 protein is CASNLHRAGQNTEAFF. The CDR3 nucleotides are TGTGCTAGTAACCTACATAGGGCAGGGCAGAACACTGAAGCTTTCTTT. The complete variable domain, with remaining parts taken from reference TRBV12-5 and TRBJ1-1, reads DARVTQTPRHKVTEMGQEVTMRCQPILGHNTVFWYRQTMMQGLELLAYFRNRAPLDDSGMPKDRFSAEMPDATLATLKIQPSEPRDSAVYFCASNLHRAGQNTEAFFGQGTRLTVV.

There are a few counts of this clone. The V call is TRBV11-2, the J call TRBJ2-5, with D possibly TRBD2 on 6 matching bases. Trimming removed 0 bases at V and 7 bases at J, with 6 bases between. Germline CDR1 and CDR2: SGHAT and FQNNGV. CDR3 length equals 12 residues. CDR3 DNA sequence: TGTGCCAGCAGCTTAGAGGAGGGGACCCAGTACTTC. As protein: CASSLEEGTQYF.

This clone was recorded a few times. The chain couples TRBV19 to TRBJ2-7, with 11 positions matching TRBD2. Germline CDR1 LNHDA, CDR2 SQIVND (reference sequence). The length of the CDR3 is 14 residues. J gave up 3 bases and V 9 bases, and 7 bases lay outside the gene matches. The CDR3 loop is CASQATSGSYEQYF. The DNA for the CDR3 is TGTGCCAGCCAGGCCACTAGCGGGAGCTACGAGCAGTACTTC.

This clone was recorded once. This chain links TRBV19 with TRBJ1-5, with D possibly TRBD1 on 5 matching bases. CDR1 is LNHDA, CDR2 SQIVND, per germline (reference sequence). This CDR3 spans 15 amino acids. Trimming took 1 base from V and 1 from J, leaving 8 bases between them. The CDR3 here is CASSIGTLSNQPQHF. CDR3 DNA sequence: TGTGCCAGTAGTATAGGGACACTCAGCAATCAGCCCCAGCATTTT.

V is TRBV5-6 and J is TRBJ1-1, with D possibly being TRBD1 (6 bases). Germline lookup yields CDR1 SGHDT and CDR2 YYEEEE. This CDR3 has 15 amino acids. V lost 4 bases and J lost 6, with 19 bases in between. The CDR3 DNA follows: TGTGCCAGCAGCCGACCTTCGGGGGGGCGGCCTGAAGCTTTCTTT. Translation: CASSRPSGGRPEAFF.

V gene TRBV7-2 combines with J gene TRBJ2-2; D is unresolved. V was trimmed by 3 bases and J by 0 bases, leaving 2 bases between them. CDR1 and CDR2 from the germline V gene are SGHTA and FQGNSA. The CDR3 has 13 residues. DNA for the CDR3: TGTGCCAGCAGCTTCGCGAACACCGGGGAGCTGTTTTTT. As protein: CASSFANTGELFF.

This clone was seen only once. The CDR3 DNA sequence: TGTGCCAGCAGCCCAGGCCGGCGGGGACCTACTGAAGCTTTCTTT. It yields the protein CASSPGRRGPTEAFF. The chain links TRBV7-2 to TRBJ1-1; tentatively, D is TRBD1 (5 bases). V was cut by 5 bases and J by 5 bases, with 18 bases left in between. The CDR3 spans 15 residues. CDR1 SGHTA and CDR2 FQGNSA come from the germline V gene.

The V and J genes are TRBV6-1 and TRBJ1-1; TRBD1 aligns across 8 bases. Germline-derived CDR1 and CDR2 are MNHNS and SASEGT. The CDR3 runs to 15 residues. With 1 base clipped from V and 5 bases from J, the junction kept 6 bases outside the gene matches. This chain's CDR3 is CASSEVQGVGTEAFF. CDR3 DNA sequence: TGTGCCAGCAGTGAAGTACAGGGGGTCGGGACTGAAGCTTTCTTT.

This clone was detected once. J is TRBJ2-7 and V is TRBV28, with 11 bases matching TRBD1. This CDR3 comprises 14 residues. V was clipped by 3 bases and J by 5 bases; unmatched bases: 3. Germline CDR1 MDHEN, CDR2 SYDVKM. The CDR3 spells CASSFGQGAHEQYF. CDR3 nucleotides: TGTGCCAGCAGTTTCGGACAGGGGGCCCACGAGCAGTACTTC.